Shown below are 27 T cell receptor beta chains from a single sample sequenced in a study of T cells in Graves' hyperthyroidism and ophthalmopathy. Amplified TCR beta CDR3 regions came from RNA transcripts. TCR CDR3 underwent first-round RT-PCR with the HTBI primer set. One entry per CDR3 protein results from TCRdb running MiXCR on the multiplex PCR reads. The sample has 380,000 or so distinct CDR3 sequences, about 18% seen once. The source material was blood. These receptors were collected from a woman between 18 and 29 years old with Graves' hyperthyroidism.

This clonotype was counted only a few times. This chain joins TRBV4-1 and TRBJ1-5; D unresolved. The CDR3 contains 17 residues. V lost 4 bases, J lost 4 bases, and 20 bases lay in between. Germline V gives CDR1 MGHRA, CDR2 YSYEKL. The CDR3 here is CASSPIDGKLGNQPQHF. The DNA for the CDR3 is TGCGCCAGCAGCCCGATCGACGGGAAACTAGGGAATCAGCCCCAGCATTTT.

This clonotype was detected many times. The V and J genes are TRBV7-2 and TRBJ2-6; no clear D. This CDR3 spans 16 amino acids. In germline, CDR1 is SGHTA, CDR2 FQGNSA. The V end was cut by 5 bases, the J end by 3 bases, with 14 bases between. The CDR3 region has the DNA TGTGCCAGCAGCCCCGGATCTGGGCGTGGGGCCAACGTCCTGACTTTC. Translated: CASSPGSGRGANVLTF.

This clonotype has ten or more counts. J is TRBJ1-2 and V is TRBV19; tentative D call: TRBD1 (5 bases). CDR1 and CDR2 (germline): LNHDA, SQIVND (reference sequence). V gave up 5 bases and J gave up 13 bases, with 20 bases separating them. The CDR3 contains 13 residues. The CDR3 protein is CASSLRQSYGLTF. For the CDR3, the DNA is TGTGCCAGTAGTTTACGACAGAGCTATGGACTCACCTTC.

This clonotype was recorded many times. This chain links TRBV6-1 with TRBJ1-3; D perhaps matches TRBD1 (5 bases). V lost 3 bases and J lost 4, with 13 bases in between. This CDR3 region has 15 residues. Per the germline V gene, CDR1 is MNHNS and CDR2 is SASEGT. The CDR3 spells CASSEMEGKGNTIYF. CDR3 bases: TGTGCCAGCAGTGAGATGGAGGGGAAAGGAAACACCATATATTTT.

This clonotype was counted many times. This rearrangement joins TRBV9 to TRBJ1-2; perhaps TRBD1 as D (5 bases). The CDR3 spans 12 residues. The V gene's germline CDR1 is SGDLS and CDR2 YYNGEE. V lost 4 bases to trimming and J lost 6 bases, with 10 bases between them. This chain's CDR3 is CASSRGDHGYTF. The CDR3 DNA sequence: TGTGCCAGCAGCAGAGGGGACCATGGCTACACCTTC.

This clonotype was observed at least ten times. DNA for the CDR3: TGCAGTGCTAGAGATATGGGGGGTATTAACTATGGCTACACCTTC. Its translation is CSARDMGGINYGYTF. The gene calls are TRBV20-1 and TRBJ1-2, with D tentatively TRBD1 (5 bases). V was shortened by 0 bases and J by 1 base, with 12 bases between the two germline ends. Germline-derived CDR1 and CDR2 are DFQATT and SNEGSKA (reference sequence). The CDR3 length is 15 residues.

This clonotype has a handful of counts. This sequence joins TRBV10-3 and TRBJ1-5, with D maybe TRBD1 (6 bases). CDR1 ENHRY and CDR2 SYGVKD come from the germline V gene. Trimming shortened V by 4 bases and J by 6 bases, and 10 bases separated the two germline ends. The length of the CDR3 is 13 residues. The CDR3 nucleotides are TGTGCCATCAGTGGTGCAGGGGTTCAGCCCCAGCATTTT. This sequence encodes CAISGAGVQPQHF.

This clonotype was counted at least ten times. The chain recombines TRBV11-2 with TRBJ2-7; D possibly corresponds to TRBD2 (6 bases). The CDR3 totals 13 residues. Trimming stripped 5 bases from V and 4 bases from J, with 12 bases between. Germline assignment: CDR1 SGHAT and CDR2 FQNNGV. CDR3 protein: CASSQGLTYEQYF. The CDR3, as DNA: TGTGCCAGCAGCCAGGGACTTACTTACGAGCAGTACTTC.

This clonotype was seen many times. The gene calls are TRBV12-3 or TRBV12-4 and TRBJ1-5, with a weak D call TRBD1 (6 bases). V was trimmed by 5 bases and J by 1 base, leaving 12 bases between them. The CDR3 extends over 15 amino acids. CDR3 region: CASSPGVGSNQPQHF. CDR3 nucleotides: TGTGCCAGCAGTCCAGGGGTAGGCAGCAATCAGCCCCAGCATTTT.

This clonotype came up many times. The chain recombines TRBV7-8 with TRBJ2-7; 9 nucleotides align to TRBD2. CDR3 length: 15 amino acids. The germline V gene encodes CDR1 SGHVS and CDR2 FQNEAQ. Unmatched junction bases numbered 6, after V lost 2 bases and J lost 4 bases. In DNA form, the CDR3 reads TGTGCCAGCAGCTTATCCGGGACTAGCATATACGAGCAGTACTTC. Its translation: CASSLSGTSIYEQYF.

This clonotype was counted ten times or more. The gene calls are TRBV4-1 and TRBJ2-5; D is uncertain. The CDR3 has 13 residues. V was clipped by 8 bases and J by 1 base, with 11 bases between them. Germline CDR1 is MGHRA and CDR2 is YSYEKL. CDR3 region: CASGPPSQETQYF. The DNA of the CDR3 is TGCGCCAGCGGACCCCCTAGCCAAGAGACCCAGTACTTC.

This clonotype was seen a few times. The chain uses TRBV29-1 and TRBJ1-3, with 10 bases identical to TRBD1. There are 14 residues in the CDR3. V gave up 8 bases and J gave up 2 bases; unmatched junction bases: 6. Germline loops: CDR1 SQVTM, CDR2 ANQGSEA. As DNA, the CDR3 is TGCAGCCCTCCGGACAGGGGGACTGGAAACACCATATATTTT. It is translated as CSPPDRGTGNTIYF.

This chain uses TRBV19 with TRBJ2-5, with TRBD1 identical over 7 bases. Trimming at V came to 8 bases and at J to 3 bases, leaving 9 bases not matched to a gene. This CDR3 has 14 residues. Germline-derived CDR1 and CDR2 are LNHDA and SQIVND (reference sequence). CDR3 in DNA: TGTGCCAGTTCTTGGGGACAGCATAAAGAGACCCAGTACTTC. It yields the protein CASSWGQHKETQYF.

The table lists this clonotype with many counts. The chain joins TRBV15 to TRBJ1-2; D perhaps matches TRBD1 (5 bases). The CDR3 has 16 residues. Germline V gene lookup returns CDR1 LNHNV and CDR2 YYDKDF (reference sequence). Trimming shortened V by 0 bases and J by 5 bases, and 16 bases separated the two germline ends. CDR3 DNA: TGTGCCACCAGCAGAGATCTCCCGGCAGGGTCGTATGGCTACACCTTC. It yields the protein CATSRDLPAGSYGYTF.

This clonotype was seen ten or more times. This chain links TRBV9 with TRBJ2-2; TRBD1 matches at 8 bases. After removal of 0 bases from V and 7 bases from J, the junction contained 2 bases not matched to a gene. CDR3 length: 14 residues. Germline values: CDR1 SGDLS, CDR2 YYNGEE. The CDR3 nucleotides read TGTGCCAGCAGCGTAGAGACAGGGGACGGGGAGCTGTTTTTT. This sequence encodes CASSVETGDGELFF. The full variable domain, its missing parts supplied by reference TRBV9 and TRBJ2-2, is DSGVTQTPKHLITATGQRVTLRCSPRSGDLSVYWYQQSLDQGLQFLIQYYNGEERAKGNILERFSAQQFPDLHSELNLSSLELGDSALYFCASSVETGDGELFFGEGSRLTVL.

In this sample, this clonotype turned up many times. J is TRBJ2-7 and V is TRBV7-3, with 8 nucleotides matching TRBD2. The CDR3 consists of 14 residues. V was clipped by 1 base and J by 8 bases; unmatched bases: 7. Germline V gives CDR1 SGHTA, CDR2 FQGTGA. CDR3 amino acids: CASSLMATSGQQYF. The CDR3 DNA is TGTGCCAGCAGCTTAATGGCCACTAGCGGCCAGCAGTACTTC.

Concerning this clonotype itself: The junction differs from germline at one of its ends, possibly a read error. The CDR3 is CASSLLTGLGNEKFF. The CDR3 nucleotides read TGCGCCAGCAGCTTGTTGACGGGGTTGGGAAATGAGAAGTTCTTC. The chain recombines TRBV5-1 with TRBJ2-1, with D maybe TRBD2 (5 bases). The germline gives CDR1 SGHRS, CDR2 YFSETQ. CDR3 length: 15 amino acids.

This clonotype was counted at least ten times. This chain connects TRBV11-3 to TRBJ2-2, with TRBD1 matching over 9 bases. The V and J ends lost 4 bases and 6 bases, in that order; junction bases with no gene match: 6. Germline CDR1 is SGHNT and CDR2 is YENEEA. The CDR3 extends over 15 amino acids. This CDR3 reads CASSSSGTGSGELFF. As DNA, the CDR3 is TGTGCCAGCAGCTCATCCGGGACAGGGTCCGGGGAGCTGTTTTTT.

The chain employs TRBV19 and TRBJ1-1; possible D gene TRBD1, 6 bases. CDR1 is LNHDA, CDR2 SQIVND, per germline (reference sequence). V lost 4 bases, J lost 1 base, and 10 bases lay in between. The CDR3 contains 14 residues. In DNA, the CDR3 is TGTGCCAGTAGTAACAGGGCGGAGAACACTGAAGCTTTCTTT. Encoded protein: CASSNRAENTEAFF. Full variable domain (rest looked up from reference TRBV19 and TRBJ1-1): DGGITQSPKYLFRKEGQNVTLSCEQNLNHDAMYWYRQDPGQGLRLIYYSQIVNDFQKGDIAEGYSVSREKKESFPLTVTSAQKNPTAFYLCASSNRAENTEAFFGQGTRLTVV.

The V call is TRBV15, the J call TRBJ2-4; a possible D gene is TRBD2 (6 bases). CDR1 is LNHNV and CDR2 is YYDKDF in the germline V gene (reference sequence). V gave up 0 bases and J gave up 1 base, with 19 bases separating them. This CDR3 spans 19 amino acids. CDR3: CATSRDQASAGGAKNIQYF. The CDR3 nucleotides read TGTGCCACCAGCAGAGATCAGGCTAGCGCCGGAGGGGCCAAAAACATTCAGTACTTC.

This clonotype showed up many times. In DNA, the CDR3 is TGTGCCAGCAGCTTCGACGGGGGCCGGGGGACCTACGAGCAGTACTTC. Translated, it gives CASSFDGGRGTYEQYF. This chain joins TRBV11-2 and TRBJ2-7; TRBD1 or TRBD2 may be the D gene (6 bases each). The CDR3 has 16 amino acids. CDR1 is SGHAT, CDR2 FQNNGV, per germline. Deletions cut 3 bases from V and 2 bases from J, with 17 bases between.

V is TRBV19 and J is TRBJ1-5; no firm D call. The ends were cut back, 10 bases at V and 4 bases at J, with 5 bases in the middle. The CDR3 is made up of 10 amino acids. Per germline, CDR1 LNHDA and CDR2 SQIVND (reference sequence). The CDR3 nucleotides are TGTGCCACCTCGAATCAGCCCCAGCATTTT. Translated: CATSNQPQHF.

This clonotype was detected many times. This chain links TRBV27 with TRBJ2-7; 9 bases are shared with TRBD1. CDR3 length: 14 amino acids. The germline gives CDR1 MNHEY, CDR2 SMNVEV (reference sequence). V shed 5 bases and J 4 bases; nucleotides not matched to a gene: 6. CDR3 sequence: CASSPMDRGYEQYF. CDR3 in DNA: TGTGCCAGCAGTCCTATGGACAGGGGATACGAGCAGTACTTC.

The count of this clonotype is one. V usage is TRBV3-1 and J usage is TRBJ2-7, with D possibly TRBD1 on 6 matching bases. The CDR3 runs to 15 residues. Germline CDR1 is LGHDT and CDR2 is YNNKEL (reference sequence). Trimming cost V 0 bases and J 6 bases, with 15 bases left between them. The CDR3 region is CASSQEGRTGLEQYF. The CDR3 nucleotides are TGTGCCAGCAGCCAAGAAGGCCGCACAGGGCTCGAGCAGTACTTC.

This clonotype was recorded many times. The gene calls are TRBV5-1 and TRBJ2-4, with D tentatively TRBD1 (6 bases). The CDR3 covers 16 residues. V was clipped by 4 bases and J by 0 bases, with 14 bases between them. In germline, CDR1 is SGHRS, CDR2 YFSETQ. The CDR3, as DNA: TGCGCCAGCAGCCCGGACAGACGATTAGCCAAAAACATTCAGTACTTC. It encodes CASSPDRRLAKNIQYF.

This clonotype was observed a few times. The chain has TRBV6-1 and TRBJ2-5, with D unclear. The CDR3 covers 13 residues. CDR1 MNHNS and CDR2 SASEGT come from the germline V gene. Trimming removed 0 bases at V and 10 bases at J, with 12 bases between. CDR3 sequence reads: CASSEAPFPRQYF. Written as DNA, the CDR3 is TGTGCCAGCAGTGAAGCCCCCTTCCCCCGCCAGTACTTC.

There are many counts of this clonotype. CDR3 sequence reads: CASSFAVNYGYTF. Written as DNA, the CDR3 is TGTGCCAGCAGTTTCGCGGTAAACTATGGCTACACCTTC. The chain combines TRBV27 with TRBJ1-2, with D unresolved. The germline V and J ends were trimmed by 3 bases and 2 bases, with 7 bases remaining between them. Germline CDR1 reads MNHEY; CDR2 reads SMNVEV (reference sequence). The CDR3 has 13 amino acids.